Below are 30 T cell receptor beta chains sequenced from a single sample in a study of CD4 T cells in relation to SARS-CoV-2 and coronaviruses. For these TCRs, the target antigens are not known. Clones were sequenced by immunoSEQ multiplex PCR, and TCRdb holds only the in-frame ones, with some missing. The table records 38,000 or so clones, about 79% of them present only once. The sample was naive CD4+ T cells from PBMCs, cultured in vitro. Subset specified: naive CD4+ T cells isolated by negative enrichment. These receptors were collected from an adult with COVID-19.

The rearrangement links TRBV4-2 to TRBJ2-7; 9 nucleotides align to TRBD2. CDR1 is LGHNA, CDR2 YNFKEQ, per germline. The V gene end was trimmed by 0 bases and the J gene end by 6 bases; junction bases not matched to a gene: 6. CDR3 length equals 15 residues. DNA for the CDR3: TGTGCCAGCAGCCAAGAGGCGGGAGGGCCGATCGAGCAGTACTTC. It specifies CASSQEAGGPIEQYF.

In the case of this clone: Other DNA sequences of this sample code for an identical CDR3. The rearrangement uses TRBV7-3 and TRBJ2-1, with TRBD2 matching 11 bases. This CDR3 comprises 14 residues. With 5 bases clipped from V and 6 bases from J, the junction kept 3 bases outside the gene matches. The germline V gene has CDR1 SGHTA and CDR2 FQGTGA. The CDR3 coding sequence is TGTGCCAGCAGCCTGGGGACTAGCGGCAATGAGCAGTTCTTC. Its protein is CASSLGTSGNEQFF.

The gene calls are TRBV24-1 and TRBJ1-5; 10 nucleotides align to TRBD1. CDR1 is KGHDR and CDR2 is SFDVKD in the germline V gene. After removal of 4 bases from V and 1 base from J, the junction contained 6 bases not matched to a gene. The CDR3 runs 17 residues. The CDR3 DNA sequence: TGTGCCACCAGTGAAGCAGGGACAGGGGAGAGCAATCAGCCCCAGCATTTT. This encodes CATSEAGTGESNQPQHF.

The V call is TRBV7-2, the J call TRBJ2-7, with D perhaps TRBD1 (5 bases). The CDR3 loop spans 16 amino acids. V dropped 1 base and J dropped 2 bases, with 15 bases sitting between them. Germline V gives CDR1 SGHTA, CDR2 FQGNSA. CDR3 bases: TGTGCCAGCAGCTTAGGCGCGGTGCGGACACCCTACGAGCAGTACTTC. Amino acid sequence: CASSLGAVRTPYEQYF.

The rearrangement links TRBV6-4 to TRBJ2-1; D is perhaps TRBD2 (5 bases). There are 13 residues in the CDR3. Germline V gene sequence: CDR1 MRHNA, CDR2 SNTAGT. Trimming left V 2 bases short and J 6 bases short, with 8 bases between. CDR3 in amino acids: CASSDGEFNEQFF. The CDR3 DNA is TGTGCCAGCAGTGACGGGGAGTTCAATGAGCAGTTCTTC.

The rearrangement joins TRBV7-9 to TRBJ2-1; D could derive from TRBD1 or TRBD2 (5 bases each). The germline V and J ends were trimmed by 4 bases and 0 bases, with 13 bases remaining between them. CDR1 is SEHNR and CDR2 is FQNEAQ in the germline V gene (reference sequence). The CDR3 has 16 amino acids. The chain's CDR3 is CASSSWDASSYNEQFF. In nucleotides, the CDR3 is TGTGCCAGCAGCTCCTGGGACGCAAGCTCCTACAATGAGCAGTTCTTC.

The chain combines TRBV5-1 with TRBJ1-3; D is possibly TRBD1 (5 bases). Germline V CDR1 and CDR2: SGHRS, YFSETQ. The CDR3 sequence is 14 residues long. Trimming took 4 bases from V and 2 from J, leaving 10 bases between them. CDR3 sequence reads: CASSEWGAGNTIYF. CDR3 bases: TGCGCCAGCAGCGAGTGGGGGGCTGGAAACACCATATATTTT.

This chain links TRBV2 with TRBJ2-5, with D possibly TRBD1 on 6 matching bases. This CDR3 comprises 13 residues. The germline CDR1 and CDR2 sequences are SNHLY and FYNNEI. The germline V and J ends were trimmed by 7 bases and 2 bases, with 11 bases remaining between them. The CDR3 region is CASIRQVQETQYF. In DNA form, the CDR3 reads TGTGCCAGCATACGACAGGTTCAAGAGACCCAGTACTTC.

The chain is built from TRBV5-1 and TRBJ1-2, with 8 nucleotides matching TRBD1. This CDR3 is built from 14 residues. CDR1 is SGHRS, CDR2 YFSETQ, per germline. J gave up 3 bases and V 4 bases, and 5 bases lay outside the gene matches. DNA for the CDR3: TGCGCCAGCAGCCCTGGACAGGGCGACTATGGCTACACCTTC. This encodes CASSPGQGDYGYTF.

The rearrangement links TRBV5-1 to TRBJ1-2; no definite D call. The length of the CDR3 is 14 residues. V was cut by 1 base and J by 6 bases, with 13 bases left in between. The germline V gene has CDR1 SGHRS and CDR2 YFSETQ. CDR3: CASSLIADKDGYTF. DNA of the CDR3: TGCGCCAGCAGCTTGATCGCAGACAAGGATGGCTACACCTTC. Drawing the rest from reference TRBV5-1 and TRBJ1-2, the complete variable domain is KAGVTQTPRYLIKTRGQQVTLSCSPISGHRSVSWYQQTPGQGLQFLFEYFSETQRNKGNFPGRFSGRQFSNSRSEMNVSTLELGDSALYLCASSLIADKDGYTFGSGTRLTVV.

This sequence joins TRBV18 and TRBJ2-3, with D perhaps given as TRBD1 or TRBD2 (5 bases each). Looked up from germline, CDR1 is KGHSH and CDR2 is LQKENI. This CDR3 comprises 16 residues. Trimming removed 2 bases at V and 4 bases at J, with 16 bases between. The CDR3 sequence: CASSPTTVGTADTQYF. The CDR3 DNA reads as TGTGCCAGCTCACCAACCACAGTGGGGACGGCAGATACGCAGTATTTT.

This clone was observed a single time. The chain joins TRBV7-2 to TRBJ2-7; 8 nucleotides align to TRBD2. The germline V gene has CDR1 SGHTA and CDR2 FQGNSA. V was pared by 5 bases and J by 4 bases, with 10 bases of the junction left unmatched. There are 15 residues in the CDR3. The CDR3 nucleotides are TGTGCCAGCAGCCCGCGGGGGGCTAGCGGATACGAGCAGTACTTC. It specifies CASSPRGASGYEQYF.

This rearrangement joins TRBV3-1 (or the pseudogene TRBV3-2) to TRBJ2-5; maybe TRBD2 (5 bases). The CDR3 covers 15 residues. Germline lookup yields CDR1 LGHDT and CDR2 YNNKEL (reference sequence). V was cut by 1 base and J by 5 bases, with 14 bases left in between. CDR3 nucleotides: TGTGCCAGCAGCCAAGTTCTCGGTCCGGGGGAGACCCAGTACTTC. Amino acid sequence: CASSQVLGPGETQYF.

The chain carries TRBV24-1 and TRBJ2-1; D remains ambiguous. This CDR3 has 12 residues. Per germline, CDR1 KGHDR and CDR2 SFDVKD. With 6 bases removed from V and 0 bases from J, the gap between germline ends came to 2 bases. The CDR3, as DNA: TGTGCCACCAGTTCCTCCTACAATGAGCAGTTCTTC. Encoded protein: CATSSSYNEQFF.

The gene calls are TRBV20-1 and TRBJ2-3; D is unresolved. Trimming took off 3 bases at V and 4 bases at J, with 23 bases between the two ends. The CDR3 runs 17 residues. Looked up from germline, CDR1 is DFQATT and CDR2 is SNEGSKA (reference sequence). CDR3 amino acids: CSASLGSPDGWSDTQYF. The CDR3 region has the DNA TGCAGTGCTAGTTTGGGTAGTCCCGACGGGTGGTCAGATACGCAGTATTTT.

The chain uses TRBV30 and TRBJ2-3, with 9 bases lining up with TRBD1. Trimming at V came to 1 base and at J to 0 bases, leaving 5 bases not matched to a gene. The CDR3 runs to 16 residues. Germline values: CDR1 GTSNPN, CDR2 SVGIG (reference sequence). The CDR3 spells CAWSEWGTGSTDTQYF. CDR3 in DNA: TGTGCCTGGAGTGAGTGGGGGACAGGGAGCACAGATACGCAGTATTTT.

The V and J genes are TRBV5-1 and TRBJ2-1; 7 bases align to TRBD2. The length of the CDR3 is 16 residues. After removal of 5 bases from V and 1 base from J, the junction contained 9 bases not matched to a gene. CDR1 and CDR2 (germline): SGHRS, YFSETQ. For the CDR3, the DNA is TGCGCCAGCAGGGGGATTAGCGGGTATTCCTACAATGAGCAGTTCTTC. This translates into CASRGISGYSYNEQFF.

The chain couples TRBV7-9 to TRBJ2-1; D unclear. The CDR3 has 10 residues. Germline assignment: CDR1 SEHNR and CDR2 FQNEAQ (reference sequence). V was pared by 5 bases and J by 5 bases, with 1 base between. CDR3 in amino acids: CASSNNEQFF. In nucleotides, the CDR3 is TGTGCCAGCAGCAACAATGAGCAGTTCTTC.

The CDR3 coding sequence is TGTGCCAGCAGCTTTGGGGGGGCAGTCGGGGAAAAACTGTTTTTT. Encoded protein: CASSFGGAVGEKLFF. This sequence joins TRBV5-4 and TRBJ1-4, with D possibly being TRBD1 (6 bases). The CDR3 is made up of 15 amino acids. V dropped 2 bases and J dropped 8 bases, with 16 bases sitting between them. The germline gives CDR1 SGHNT, CDR2 YYREEE (reference sequence).

CDR3 coding DNA: TGTGCCAGCAGCTTACTGGCGGCTAGCACAGATACGCAGTATTTT. It yields the protein CASSLLAASTDTQYF. The V gene is TRBV7-3, the J gene TRBJ2-3; no clear D. The germline V and J ends were trimmed by 2 bases and 0 bases, with 9 bases remaining between them. CDR3 length: 15 amino acids. Per the germline V gene, CDR1 is SGHTA and CDR2 is FQGTGA. The complete variable domain, with remaining parts taken from reference TRBV7-3 and TRBJ2-3, reads GAGVSQTPSNKVTEKGKYVELRCDPISGHTALYWYRQSLGQGPEFLIYFQGTGAADDSGLPNDRFFAVRPEGSVSTLKIQRTERGDSAVYLCASSLLAASTDTQYFGPGTRLTVL.

The rearrangement joins TRBV18 to TRBJ2-1; TRBD1 aligns across 12 bases. CDR3 length: 18 amino acids. V lost 4 bases and J lost 0; bases outside the gene matches: 7. The V gene's germline CDR1 is KGHSH and CDR2 LQKENI. CDR3 loop: CASSLGTGGVSSYNEQFF. The CDR3, as DNA: TGTGCCAGCTCACTGGGGACAGGGGGCGTCAGCTCCTACAATGAGCAGTTCTTC.

The gene calls are TRBV4-3 and TRBJ2-7; D is perhaps TRBD1 or TRBD2 (5 bases each). V dropped 6 bases and J dropped 3 bases, with 18 bases sitting between them. The length of the CDR3 is 15 residues. The germline CDR1 and CDR2 sequences are LGHNA and YSLEER. CDR3 amino acids: CASRRGLGQVYEQYF. DNA for the CDR3: TGCGCCAGCAGGAGGGGTCTTGGGCAAGTCTACGAGCAGTACTTC.

This chain connects TRBV5-1 to TRBJ2-3; TRBD2 agrees at 14 bases. The CDR3 covers 17 residues. Unmatched junction bases numbered 6, after V lost 4 bases and J lost 2 bases. The germline gives CDR1 SGHRS, CDR2 YFSETQ. The CDR3 sequence is CASSVGTSGRVTDTQYF. CDR3 nucleotides: TGCGCCAGCAGCGTGGGGACTAGCGGGAGAGTCACAGATACGCAGTATTTT.

The chain combines TRBV24-1 with TRBJ2-1; 7 nucleotides agree with TRBD1. Germline CDR1 reads KGHDR; CDR2 reads SFDVKD. The CDR3 is made up of 16 amino acids. V was clipped by 4 bases and J by 3 bases; unmatched bases: 8. Written as DNA, the CDR3 is TGTGCCACCAGTGACAAAGCACAGGGGAACTACAATGAGCAGTTCTTC. This sequence encodes CATSDKAQGNYNEQFF.

This chain joins TRBV5-4 and TRBJ2-2; 10 bases line up with TRBD2. With V trimmed by 3 bases and J by 1 base, 3 bases remained unmatched. Germline lookup yields CDR1 SGHNT and CDR2 YYREEE (reference sequence). This CDR3 is 16 amino acids long. CDR3 sequence: CASSSKREGNTGELFF. In DNA form, the CDR3 reads TGTGCCAGCAGCTCAAAGCGGGAGGGGAACACCGGGGAGCTGTTTTTT.

The chain carries TRBV24-1 and TRBJ2-1; 13 bases map to TRBD2. Trimming took 3 bases from V and 0 from J; bases not matched to a gene: 7. The CDR3 loop spans 19 amino acids. Germline CDR1 is KGHDR and CDR2 is SFDVKD. CDR3 coding DNA: TGTGCCACCAGTGATCCGGGGACTAGCGGGGAGAGCTCCTACAATGAGCAGTTCTTC. Its translation: CATSDPGTSGESSYNEQFF.

This clone was observed once. The chain recombines TRBV7-9 with TRBJ1-2; TRBD1 agrees at 8 bases. V lost 5 bases to trimming and J lost 4 bases; unmatched junction nucleotides: 3. The CDR3 contains 13 residues. Per germline, CDR1 SEHNR and CDR2 FQNEAQ (reference sequence). The CDR3 protein is CASSRTGIYGYTF. CDR3 sequence (DNA): TGTGCCAGCAGCCGGACAGGGATCTATGGCTACACCTTC.

The chain uses TRBV15 and TRBJ2-1; 7 bases line up with TRBD2. The CDR3 consists of 18 residues. V lost 0 bases to trimming and J lost 16 bases; unmatched junction nucleotides: 24. Germline loops: CDR1 LNHNV, CDR2 YYDKDF (reference sequence). CDR3 sequence reads: CATSRDARWGGVAAPAFF. In DNA form, the CDR3 reads TGTGCCACCAGCAGAGATGCGAGATGGGGGGGGGTAGCCGCCCCCGCTTTCTTC.

This sequence joins TRBV6-5 and TRBJ2-1, with 7 bases aligning to TRBD2. This CDR3 comprises 14 residues. The germline gives CDR1 MNHEY, CDR2 SVGAGI. With V trimmed by 8 bases and J by 9 bases, 13 bases remained unmatched. CDR3 loop: CASFTRGSGVEQFF. CDR3 bases: TGTGCCAGCTTTACCCGCGGGAGTGGAGTTGAGCAGTTCTTC.

The rearrangement uses TRBV3-1 (or the pseudogene TRBV3-2) and TRBJ2-5; tentatively, D is TRBD1 or TRBD2 (5 bases each). Germline assignment: CDR1 LGHDT and CDR2 YNNKEL (reference sequence). Trimming cost V 0 bases and J 10 bases, with 6 bases left between them. The CDR3 has 11 residues. CDR3 nucleotides: TGTGCCAGCAGCCAAGAGAGGGGCCAGTACTTC. This gives the protein CASSQERGQYF.